This T cell receptor beta chain was retrieved from a study of T cell responses to AZD1222 COVID-19 vaccine. Study as a whole: Second doses that came at about 4 or about 12 weeks were put together.

The CDR3 runs 14 residues. Trimming removed 1 base from V and 9 bases from J; junction bases left unmatched: 9. Germline lookup yields CDR1 GTSNPN and CDR2 SVGIG (reference sequence). Regarding this clone: Antigen unknown.

The data were produced by immunoSEQ multiplex PCR, yet TCRdb's version contains in-frame clones alone and is incomplete. The sample records around 100,000 clones, roughly nine tenths being singletons. Study results and caveats: Two AZD1222 administrations were followed by greater Spike-specific TCR breadth and depth. Clonal diversity may have been underestimated, and the donors were mostly white British, with more females than males. The study found vaccine-associated CD4 TCRs spanning spike, dominant at 160-218 and 743-854.

Sequencing was performed on peripheral blood, taken on day 0 of AZD1222 vaccination. This sequence joins TRBV30 and TRBJ1-5; TRBD1 matches 7 bases. The TCR comes from an adult in good health. CDR3 region: CAWSANRGIGPQHF. CDR3 sequence (DNA): TGTGCCTGGAGTGCAAACAGGGGAATTGGGCCCCAGCATTTT.